This T cell receptor beta chain was captured by sequencing in a study of vaccination and CD4 T cells after COVID-19. Germline V gives CDR1 DFQATT, CDR2 SNEGSKA (reference sequence). The CDR3 spans 14 residues. With respect to this clonotype: Its antigen is unknown. One end of the junction varies from germline; a read error may be responsible.

The Oncomine TCR Beta short-read assay sequenced DNA from cultured CD4+ T cells. One entry per CDR3 protein results from TCRdb running MiXCR on the PCR reads. The sample holds about 15,000 distinct CDR3 sequences, around 40% seen once. Treatment noted: approximately nine-day PBMC culture with coronavirus spike peptide pools or control peptides (ViraFEST assay). TCRs were sequenced by ViraFEST after antigen-specific T cells had been expanded with peptide pools. The sequenced material came from cultured CD4+ T cells from blood. The V gene is TRBV20-1, the J gene TRBJ1-2; D gene ambiguous. This receptor was identified in a human donor with COVID-19. The CDR3 sequence is CSARLGGSNYGFTF. CDR3 sequence (DNA): TGCAGTGCCCGCTTGGGAGGGTCTAACTATGGCTTCACCTTC.